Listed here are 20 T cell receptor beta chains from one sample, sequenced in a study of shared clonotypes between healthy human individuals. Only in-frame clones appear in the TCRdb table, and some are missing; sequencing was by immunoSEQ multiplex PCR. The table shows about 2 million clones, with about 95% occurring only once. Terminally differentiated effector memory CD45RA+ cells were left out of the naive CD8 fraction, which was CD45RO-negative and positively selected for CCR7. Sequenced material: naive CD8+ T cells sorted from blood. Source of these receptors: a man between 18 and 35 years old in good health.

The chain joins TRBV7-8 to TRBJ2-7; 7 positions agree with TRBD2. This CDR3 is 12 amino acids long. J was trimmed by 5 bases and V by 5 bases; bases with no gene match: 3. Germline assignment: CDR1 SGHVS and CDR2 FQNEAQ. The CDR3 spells CASSQGLDEQYF. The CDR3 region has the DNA TGTGCCAGCAGCCAAGGACTAGACGAGCAGTACTTC.

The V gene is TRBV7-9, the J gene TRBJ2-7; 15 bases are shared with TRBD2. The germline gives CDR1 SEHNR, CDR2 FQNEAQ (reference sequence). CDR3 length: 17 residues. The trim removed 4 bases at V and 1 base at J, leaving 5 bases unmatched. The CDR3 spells CASSSGLAGGPSYEQYF. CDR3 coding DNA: TGTGCCAGCAGCTCCGGACTAGCGGGAGGGCCATCCTACGAGCAGTACTTC.

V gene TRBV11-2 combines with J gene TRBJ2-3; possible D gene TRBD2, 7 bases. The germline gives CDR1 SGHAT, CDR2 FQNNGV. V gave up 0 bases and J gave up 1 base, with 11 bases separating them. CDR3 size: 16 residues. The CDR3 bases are TGTGCCAGCAGCTTAGAGGGGGGGCAGGGCACAGATACGCAGTATTTT. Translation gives CASSLEGGQGTDTQYF.

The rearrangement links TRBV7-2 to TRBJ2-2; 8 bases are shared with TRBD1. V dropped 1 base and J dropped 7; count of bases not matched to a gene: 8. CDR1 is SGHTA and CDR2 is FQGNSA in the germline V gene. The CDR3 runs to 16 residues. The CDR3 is CASSLGRQGSSGELFF. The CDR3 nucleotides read TGTGCCAGCAGCTTAGGCAGACAGGGGTCAAGCGGGGAGCTGTTTTTT.

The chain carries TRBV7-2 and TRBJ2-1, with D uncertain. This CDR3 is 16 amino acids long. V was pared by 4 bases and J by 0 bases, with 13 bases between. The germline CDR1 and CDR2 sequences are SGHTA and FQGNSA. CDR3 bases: TGTGCCAGCAGCTCCCTGGACCGTATCTCCTACAATGAGCAGTTCTTC. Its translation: CASSSLDRISYNEQFF. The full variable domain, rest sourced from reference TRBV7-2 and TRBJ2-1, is GAGVSQSPSNKVTEKGKDVELRCDPISGHTALYWYRQSLGQGLEFLIYFQGNSAPDKSGLPSDRFSAERTGGSVSTLTIQRTQQEDSAVYLCASSSLDRISYNEQFFGPGTRLTVL.

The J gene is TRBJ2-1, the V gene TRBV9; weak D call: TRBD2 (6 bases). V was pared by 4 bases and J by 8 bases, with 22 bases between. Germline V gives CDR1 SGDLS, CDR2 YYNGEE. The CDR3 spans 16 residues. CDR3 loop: CASSRRDFLSLDEQFF. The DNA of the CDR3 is TGTGCCAGCAGCCGCCGGGACTTCCTCTCTCTCGATGAGCAGTTCTTC.

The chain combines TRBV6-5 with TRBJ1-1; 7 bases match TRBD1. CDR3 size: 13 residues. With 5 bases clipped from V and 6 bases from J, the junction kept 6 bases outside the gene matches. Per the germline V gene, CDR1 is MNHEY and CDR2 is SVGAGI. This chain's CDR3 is CASSLATGAEAFF. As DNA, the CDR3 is TGTGCCAGCAGTCTAGCTACAGGGGCTGAAGCTTTCTTT.

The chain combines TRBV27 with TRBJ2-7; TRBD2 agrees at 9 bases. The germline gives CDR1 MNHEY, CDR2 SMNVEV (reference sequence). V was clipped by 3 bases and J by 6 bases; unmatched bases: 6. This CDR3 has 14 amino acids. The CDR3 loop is CASSFGGGASEQYF. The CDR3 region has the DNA TGTGCCAGCAGTTTTGGCGGGGGGGCGTCCGAGCAGTACTTC.

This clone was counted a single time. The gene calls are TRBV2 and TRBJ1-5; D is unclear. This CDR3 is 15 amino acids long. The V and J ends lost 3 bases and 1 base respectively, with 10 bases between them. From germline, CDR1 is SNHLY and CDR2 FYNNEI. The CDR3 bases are TGTGCCAGCAGTGACGGAGGGTCGAGCAATCAGCCCCAGCATTTT. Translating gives CASSDGGSSNQPQHF. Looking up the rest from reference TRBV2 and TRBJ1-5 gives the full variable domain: EPEVTQTPSHQVTQMGQEVILRCVPISNHLYFYWYRQILGQKVEFLVSFYNNEISEKSEIFDDQFSVERPDGSNFTLKIRSTKLEDSAMYFCASSDGGSSNQPQHFGDGTRLSIL.

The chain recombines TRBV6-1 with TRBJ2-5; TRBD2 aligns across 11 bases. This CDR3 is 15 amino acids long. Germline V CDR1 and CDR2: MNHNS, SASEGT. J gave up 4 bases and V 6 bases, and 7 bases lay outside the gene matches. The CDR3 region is CASSASLAGGETQYF. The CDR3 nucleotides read TGTGCCAGCAGCGCTTCGCTAGCGGGGGGAGAGACCCAGTACTTC.

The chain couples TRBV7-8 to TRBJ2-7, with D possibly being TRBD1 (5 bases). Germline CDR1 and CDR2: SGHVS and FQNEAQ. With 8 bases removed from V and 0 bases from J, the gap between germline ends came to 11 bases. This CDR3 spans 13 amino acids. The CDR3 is CASCWGNSYEQYF. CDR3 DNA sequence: TGTGCCAGCTGCTGGGGCAACTCCTACGAGCAGTACTTC.

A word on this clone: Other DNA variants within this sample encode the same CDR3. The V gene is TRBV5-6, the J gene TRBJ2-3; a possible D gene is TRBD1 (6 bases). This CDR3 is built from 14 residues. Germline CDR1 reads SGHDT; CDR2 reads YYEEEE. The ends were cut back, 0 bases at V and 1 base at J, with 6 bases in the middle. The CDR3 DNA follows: TGTGCCAGCAGCTTGGGGGGGCGCACAGATACGCAGTATTTT. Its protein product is CASSLGGRTDTQYF.

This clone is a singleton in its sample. The CDR3 coding sequence is TGTGCCAGCAGCTCCCCCCTGGCTGGCGAGCAGTACTTC. It is translated as CASSSPLAGEQYF. The V call is TRBV7-9, the J call TRBJ2-7; D call uncertain. Germline CDR1 SEHNR, CDR2 FQNEAQ (reference sequence). V lost 4 bases and J 6 bases, leaving 13 bases between the germline ends. The CDR3 covers 13 residues.

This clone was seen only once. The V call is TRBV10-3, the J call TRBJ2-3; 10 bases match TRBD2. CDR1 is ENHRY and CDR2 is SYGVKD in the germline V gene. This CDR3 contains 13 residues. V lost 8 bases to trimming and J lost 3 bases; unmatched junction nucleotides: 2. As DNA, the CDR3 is TGTGCCATCCTAGCGGGAGCGACAGATACGCAGTATTTT. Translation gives CAILAGATDTQYF.

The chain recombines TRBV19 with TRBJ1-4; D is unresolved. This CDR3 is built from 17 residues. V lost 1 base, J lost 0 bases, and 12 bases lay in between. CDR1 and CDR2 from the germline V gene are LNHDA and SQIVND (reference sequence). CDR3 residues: CASSIGWEETTNEKLFF. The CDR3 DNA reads TGTGCCAGTAGTATAGGGTGGGAGGAAACAACTAATGAAAAACTGTTTTTT.

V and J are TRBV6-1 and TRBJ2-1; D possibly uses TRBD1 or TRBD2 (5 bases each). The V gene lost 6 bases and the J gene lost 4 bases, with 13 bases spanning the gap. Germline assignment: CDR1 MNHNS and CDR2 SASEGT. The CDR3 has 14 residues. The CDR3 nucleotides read TGTGCCAGCAGGGGCAGGGACCGGTACAATGAGCAGTTCTTC. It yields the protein CASRGRDRYNEQFF.

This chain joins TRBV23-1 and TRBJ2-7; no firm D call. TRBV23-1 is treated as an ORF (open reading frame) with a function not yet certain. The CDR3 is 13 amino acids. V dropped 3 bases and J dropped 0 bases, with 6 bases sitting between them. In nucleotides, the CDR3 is TGCGCCAGCAGTCATGAGAGCTCCTACGAGCAGTACTTC. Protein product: CASSHESSYEQYF.

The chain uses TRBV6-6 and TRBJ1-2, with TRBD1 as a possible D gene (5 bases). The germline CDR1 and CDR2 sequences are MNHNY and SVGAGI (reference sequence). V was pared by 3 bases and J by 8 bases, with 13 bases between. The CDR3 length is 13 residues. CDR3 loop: CASSYSGEGGYTF. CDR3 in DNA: TGTGCCAGCAGTTATTCGGGGGAAGGAGGCTACACCTTC.

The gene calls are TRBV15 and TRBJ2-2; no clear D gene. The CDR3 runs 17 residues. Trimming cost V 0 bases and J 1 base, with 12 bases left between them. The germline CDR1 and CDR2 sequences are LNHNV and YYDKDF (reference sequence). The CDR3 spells CATSRDLTAWNTGELFF. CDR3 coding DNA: TGTGCCACCAGCAGAGATTTGACGGCGTGGAACACCGGGGAGCTGTTTTTT.

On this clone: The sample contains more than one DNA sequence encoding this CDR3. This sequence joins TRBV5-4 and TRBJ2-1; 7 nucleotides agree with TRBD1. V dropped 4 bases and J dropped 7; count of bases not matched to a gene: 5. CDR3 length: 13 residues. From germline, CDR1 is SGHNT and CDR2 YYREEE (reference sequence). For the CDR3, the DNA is TGTGCCAGCAGCCCAAAACAGGGGAATGAGCAGTTCTTC. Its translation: CASSPKQGNEQFF.